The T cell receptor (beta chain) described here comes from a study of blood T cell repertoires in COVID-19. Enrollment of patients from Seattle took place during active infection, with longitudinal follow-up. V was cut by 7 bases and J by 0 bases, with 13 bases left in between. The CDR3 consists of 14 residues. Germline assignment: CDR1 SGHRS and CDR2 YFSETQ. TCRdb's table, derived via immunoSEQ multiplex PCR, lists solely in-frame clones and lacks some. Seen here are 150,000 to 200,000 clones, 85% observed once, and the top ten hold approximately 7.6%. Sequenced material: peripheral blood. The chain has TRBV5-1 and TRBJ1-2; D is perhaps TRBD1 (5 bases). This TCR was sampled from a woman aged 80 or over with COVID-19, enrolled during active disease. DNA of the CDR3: TGCGCCAGCGGGGCATCTGACGCTAACTATGGCTACACCTTC. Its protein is CASGASDANYGYTF.